This entry is about one TCR beta chain. Its target is not known. This sample was taken from a study of cytomegalovirus exposure and HLA in healthy donors. Turning to the study itself: Unique TCR beta sequences numbering 95 million to 130 million came from 150 million to 200 million T cells in an earlier analysis.

The PCR used 60 Vbeta and 13 Jbeta primers. Using immunoSEQ multiplex PCR, the repertoire was profiled, and TCRdb retains in-frame clones only, with some absent. Among approximately 200,000 clones listed, about four fifths were seen once. Notes on the study in general: The study designated fewer than 200 TCR beta chains cytomegalovirus-associated.

The CDR3 loop spans 17 amino acids. Germline CDR1 SGDLS, CDR2 YYNGEE. Trimming left V 1 base short and J 2 bases short, with 18 bases between. This sequence originates from a boy aged 2 to 10 in good health and CMV-seronegative. The V call is TRBV9, the J call TRBJ1-2, with D uncertain. The sample consisted of PBMCs. CDR3 bases: TGTGCCAGCAGCGTATCCCCTCTGAACAGACCCAACTATGGCTACACCTTC. Encoded protein: CASSVSPLNRPNYGYTF.